Sequencing of this T cell receptor beta chain was carried out in a study of T cells after yellow fever vaccination. This clonotype appeared a few times. The CDR3 has 15 amino acids. The germline V gene encodes CDR1 MGHRA and CDR2 YSYEKL. V trimming: 4 bases; J trimming: 7 bases; junction bases outside the gene matches: 5. TCRdb recomputed calls from the 5' RACE reads with MiXCR, one row per CDR3 protein. This table holds about 580,000 distinct CDR3 sequences, about 15% found once. The sequencing here drew on PBMCs, taken 4 to 6 days after the first yellow fever vaccination. The TCR comes from a man between 18 and 29 years old who received the YFV17D yellow fever vaccine. J is TRBJ1-6 and V is TRBV4-1, with 9 bases matching TRBD1. The CDR3 is CASSRVGTGNSPLHF. Written as DNA, the CDR3 is TGCGCCAGCAGCCGAGTCGGGACAGGGAATTCACCCCTCCACTTT.